This T cell receptor beta chain was identified during a study of blood T cell repertoires in COVID-19. Study background: PBMCs, B-cell-depleted T cells, or T cells were the source of the cDNA or gDNA that made up the material.

All enrollees were about 18 to 100 years old and from 24 US areas. Per the authors' pipeline: Reference gene primer amplification yielded estimated nucleated cell counts. Measured with immunoSEQ multiplex PCR; TCRdb has only the in-frame clones, and not every one. The V and J calls and clone size were taken over from that table, and D and trimming were inferred from the DNA. The sample carries approximately 230,000 clones, 82% recorded once. The TCR was taken from a man aged 35 to 55 who had recovered from COVID-19. The sequenced sample was PBMCs or T cells enriched from blood (not recorded which).

The CDR3 protein is CSVGLAGGQETQYF. Here the CDR3 DNA reads TGCAGCGTTGGGTTAGCGGGGGGGCAAGAGACCCAGTACTTC. V is TRBV29-1 and J is TRBJ2-5; 11 nucleotides align to TRBD2. Germline V gives CDR1 SQVTM, CDR2 ANQGSEA. J gave up 2 bases and V 4 bases, and 3 bases lay outside the gene matches. The CDR3 loop spans 14 amino acids.